This is a list of T cell receptor beta chains from one sample in a study of T cells in Graves' hyperthyroidism and ophthalmopathy. MiXCR was run by TCRdb on the multiplex PCR reads, yielding one entry per CDR3 protein. The top ten clones hold 9.2% of a sample with around 350,000 distinct CDR3 sequences, around 13% of them seen once. Sequenced input: blood. These receptors were taken from a woman aged 18-29 years with Graves' hyperthyroidism. Each CDR3 is given with its conserved first and last residue. A D gene is named only where the DNA matches it firmly.

CDR3	V	D	J
CASSWRQGYYEQYF	TRBV5-6	TRBD1	TRBJ2-7
CASSLSGQGSNQPQHF	TRBV19	TRBD1	TRBJ1-5
CASSSAGGGLFYGYTF	TRBV5-6	NA	TRBJ1-2
CASSLIPGTGDQETQYF	TRBV7-3	NA	TRBJ2-5
CASRTGNQPQHF	TRBV27	TRBD1	TRBJ1-5
CASSQPGIRGNTIYF	TRBV4-2	NA	TRBJ1-3
CASSYRSSGTDTQYF	TRBV6-6	NA	TRBJ2-3
CSARDPRANTEAFF	TRBV20-1	NA	TRBJ1-1
CASKAAWADTQYF	TRBV27	NA	TRBJ2-3
CASSQEWQGVKTDTQYF	TRBV4-2	NA	TRBJ2-3
CASSSPRGPNTEAFF	TRBV9	NA	TRBJ1-1
CASSQDVSRVAFF	TRBV3-1	NA	TRBJ1-1
CAWSVLSGLGFF	TRBV30	NA	TRBJ2-1
CASSFSGAGPDTQYF	TRBV28	NA	TRBJ2-3
CASSSRLAGGLYEQYF	TRBV28	TRBD2	TRBJ2-7
CASSERRQTSTDTQYF	TRBV9	NA	TRBJ2-3
CASGAQGTGANVLTF	TRBV19	NA	TRBJ2-6
CASSLEDTPTYGYTF	TRBV7-8	NA	TRBJ1-2
CASSEVESYEQYF	TRBV6-1	NA	TRBJ2-7
CASSYSKGAGAKLNTEAFF	TRBV6-6	TRBD1	TRBJ1-1
CSARDSATGAEAFF	TRBV20-1	NA	TRBJ1-1
CASSVADTQYF	TRBV9	NA	TRBJ2-3
CASNKPPHFSTDTQYF	TRBV6-2/TRBV6-3	NA	TRBJ2-3
CASSLLSGGGLEQYF	TRBV5-6	NA	TRBJ2-7
CSARPSGGLEQFF	TRBV20-1	NA	TRBJ2-1
CASSLVIYWEGGQETQYF	TRBV7-8	TRBD2	TRBJ2-5
CASSFPDTGGTEAFF	TRBV28	NA	TRBJ1-1
CASVRIGGLGYTF	TRBV6-1	NA	TRBJ1-2
CASSVSGGTLTSTDTQYF	TRBV9	TRBD2	TRBJ2-3
CASSYQNLNTEAFF	TRBV6-6	NA	TRBJ1-1
CASSSGTGGSYNEEQFF	TRBV5-1	TRBD1	TRBJ2-1
CASSFAGTDNSPLHF	TRBV28	TRBD1	TRBJ1-6
CASSPGRQQPQHF	TRBV3-1	NA	TRBJ1-5
CASSLEASGLNTEELFF	TRBV12-3/TRBV12-4	TRBD2	TRBJ2-2
CSVPQGNSEKLFF	TRBV29-1	NA	TRBJ1-4
CASSQDQGEGGYTF	TRBV4-3	NA	TRBJ1-2
CASSFRSVRGTTEAFF	TRBV13	NA	TRBJ1-1
CASSLPGGEETQYF	TRBV12-3/TRBV12-4	NA	TRBJ2-5
CAIMRRASGSYEQYF	TRBV10-3	NA	TRBJ2-7
CASKLNENTEAFF	TRBV6-1	NA	TRBJ1-1
CASSFGQPNTEAFF	TRBV12-3/TRBV12-4	NA	TRBJ1-1
CASSFSAETGVNGYTF	TRBV7-2	TRBD1	TRBJ1-2
CASSYRLDRDYHTEAFF	TRBV6-2/TRBV6-3	TRBD1	TRBJ1-1
CASSPIPSRNTGELFF	TRBV18	NA	TRBJ2-2
CASSGDSNTGELFF	TRBV2	TRBD2	TRBJ2-2
CSARERTGRAEQYF	TRBV20-1	NA	TRBJ2-7
CASSWGTGDYNEQFF	TRBV5-1	TRBD1	TRBJ2-1
CASSLTTNYNEQFF	TRBV7-9	NA	TRBJ2-1